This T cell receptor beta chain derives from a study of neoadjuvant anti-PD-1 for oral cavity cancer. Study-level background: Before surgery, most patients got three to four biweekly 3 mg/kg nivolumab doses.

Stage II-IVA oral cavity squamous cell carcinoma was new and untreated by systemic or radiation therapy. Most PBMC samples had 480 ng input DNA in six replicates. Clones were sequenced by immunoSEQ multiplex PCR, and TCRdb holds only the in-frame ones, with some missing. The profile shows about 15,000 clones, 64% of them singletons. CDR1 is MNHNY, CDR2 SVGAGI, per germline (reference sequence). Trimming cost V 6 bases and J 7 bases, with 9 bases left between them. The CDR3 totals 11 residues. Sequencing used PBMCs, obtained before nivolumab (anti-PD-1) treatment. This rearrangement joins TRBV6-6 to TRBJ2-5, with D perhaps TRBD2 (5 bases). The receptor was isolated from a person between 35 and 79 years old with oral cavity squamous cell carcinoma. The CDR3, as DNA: TGTGCCAGCAGGGGCGAGGGGACCCAGTACTTC. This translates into CASRGEGTQYF.